This TCR beta chain stems from a study of cytomegalovirus exposure and HLA in healthy donors. About the research overall: In an early release, HLA-typed donors contributed about 80 million unique TCR sequences. Study conclusions and caveats: Cytomegalovirus-associated TCR beta chains were listed, numbering roughly 150. Indistinguishable V segments such as TRBV6-2 and TRBV6-3 were excluded.

A multiplex PCR was run with 60 Vbeta primers and 13 Jbeta primers. Sequencing was performed with immunoSEQ multiplex PCR; in TCRdb, only in-frame clones are kept and a portion is missing. The sample holds 150,000 to 200,000 clones, 68% seen once. All the people who gave samples were healthy bone marrow donors. This clone has just a few counts. Antigen: not known. Trimming took 3 bases from V and 2 from J; bases not matched to a gene: 9. Germline CDR1 and CDR2: MRHNA and SNTAGT. The CDR3 spans 18 residues. This chain uses TRBV6-4 with TRBJ1-5; 11 positions match TRBD1. The sample taken for sequencing was PBMCs. The TCR comes from a woman aged 18-29 years in good health and CMV-seropositive. The CDR3: CASSERTGGEGGNQPQHF. The CDR3 region has the DNA TGTGCCAGCAGTGAACGGACAGGGGGCGAAGGGGGCAATCAGCCCCAGCATTTT.